This section outlines one TCR beta chain sequence together with its context. What it recognizes is unknown. The data are from a study of vaccination effects on CD4 cells after COVID-19. Profiled with immunoSEQ multiplex PCR; TCRdb holds only in-frame clones, not every one. Among roughly 30,000 clones, about 67% were seen once, and the ten largest hold approximately 8.7%. The V segment lost 0 bases and the J segment 9 bases; nucleotides outside the gene matches: 7. The germline gives CDR1 SGHVS, CDR2 FQNEAQ. The CDR3 extends over 16 amino acids. In the ViraFEST assay, antigen-specific CD4+ clonotypes were identified by expansion after peptide-pool stimulation. It was after approximately 11 days of culture that CD4+ T cells were isolated. All study participants received two doses of BNT162b2 or mRNA-1273 vaccine. Two million PBMC per well received 9 to 10 IU/ml IL-2 and roughly 9.2 ug/ml peptides in culture.

The study, taken as a whole, reports: Convalescent patients in the study were few, and early post-infection timepoints were absent. Clones induced by infection and by vaccine showed marked clonal contraction late after vaccination.

This TCR was sampled from a human donor who received a COVID-19 vaccine. This chain connects TRBV7-8 to TRBJ2-1, with TRBD2 matching 11 bases. The sequenced sample was CD4+ T cells from PBMCs cultured with HCoV-NL63 spike peptides, obtained after COVID-19 vaccination. The CDR3: CASSLARFSGGAEQFF. In nucleotides, the CDR3 is TGTGCCAGCAGCTTAGCGCGCTTTAGCGGGGGGGCTGAGCAGTTCTTC.